The 7 T cell receptor beta chains listed next were all sequenced from one sample in a study of T cell repertoires in cytomegalovirus infection (dated by TCRdb to between 2019 and 2020). Instrument used: Illumina HiSeq 1500. TCRdb passed the public sequencing reads through fastp at Q25 and MiXCR, retaining productive beta sequences. For every CDR3 protein sequence, its rows merge into one entry that carries the most common genes and DNA. A total of some 180,000 distinct CDR3 sequences appear in this sample, 17% of them only once. Around 27% of the sample is taken by the ten largest. Sequencing input: CD8+ T cells from PBMCs. The receptors shown here come from a human donor in good health (CMV status not recorded). Some clones in this sample may be carry-over from other donors' samples.

In its sample, this clonotype was seen a few times. This chain connects TRBV27 to TRBJ2-6; D call uncertain. CDR1 and CDR2 (germline): MNHEY, SMNVEV (reference sequence). Trimming shortened V by 9 bases and J by 0 bases, and 9 bases separated the two germline ends. CDR3 length equals 14 residues. The CDR3 DNA reads TGTGCCAGTAGTGCATTCTCTGGGGCCAACGTCCTGACTTTC. This encodes CASSAFSGANVLTF. The full variable domain, completed using reference TRBV27 and TRBJ2-6, is EAQVTQNPRYLITVTGKKLTVTCSQNMNHEYMSWYRQDPGLGLRQIYYSMNVEVTDKGDVPEGYKVSRKEKRNFPLILESPSPNQTSLYFCASSAFSGANVLTFGAGSRLTVL.

This clonotype showed up just a few times. The chain couples TRBV2 to TRBJ2-7; no reliable D call. From germline, CDR1 is SNHLY and CDR2 FYNNEI. The CDR3 loop spans 12 amino acids. The ends were cut back, 3 bases at V and 2 bases at J, with 5 bases in the middle. The CDR3 DNA sequence: TGTGCCAGCAGTGAGGTGACCTACGAGCAGTACTTC. Its protein is CASSEVTYEQYF. Full variable domain (outside the CDR3, taken from reference TRBV2 and TRBJ2-7): EPEVTQTPSHQVTQMGQEVILRCVPISNHLYFYWYRQILGQKVEFLVSFYNNEISEKSEIFDDQFSVERPDGSNFTLKIRSTKLEDSAMYFCASSEVTYEQYFGPGTRLTVT.

This clonotype was counted a few times. CDR3 residues: CASSQLDSANYGYTF. CDR3 coding DNA: TGTGCCAGCAGCCAACTCGACAGTGCTAACTATGGCTACACCTTC. The V gene is TRBV14, the J gene TRBJ1-2; D might be TRBD1 (5 bases). The V and J ends lost 2 bases and 0 bases respectively, with 10 bases between them. The CDR3 extends over 15 amino acids. The V gene's germline CDR1 is SGHDN and CDR2 FVKESK. Supplemented by reference TRBV14 and TRBJ1-2, the full variable domain reads EAGVTQFPSHSVIEKGQTVTLRCDPISGHDNLYWYRRVMGKEIKFLLHFVKESKQDESGMPNNRFLAERTGGTYSTLKVQPAELEDSGVYFCASSQLDSANYGYTFGSGTRLTVV.

In its sample, this clonotype was seen a few times. This rearrangement joins TRBV6-5 to TRBJ1-5; unclear D gene. Per the germline V gene, CDR1 is MNHEY and CDR2 is SVGAGI. V was pared by 7 bases and J by 2 bases, with 12 bases between. This CDR3 comprises 14 residues. The CDR3 here is CASTLAPGNQPQHF. CDR3 coding DNA: TGTGCCAGCACCCTAGCCCCTGGCAATCAGCCCCAGCATTTT.

The genes are TRBV7-2 and TRBJ2-2; D might be TRBD1 (7 bases). Germline-derived CDR1 and CDR2 are SGHTA and FQGNSA. Trimming shortened V by 2 bases and J by 4 bases, and 14 bases separated the two germline ends. The CDR3 spans 16 residues. CDR3 loop: CASSLRPGGPTGELFF. CDR3 coding DNA: TGTGCCAGCAGCTTACGACCAGGGGGGCCCACCGGGGAGCTGTTTTTT.

The genes are TRBV10-3 and TRBJ2-7; possibly TRBD1 for D (5 bases). From germline, CDR1 is ENHRY and CDR2 SYGVKD. V shed 3 bases and J shed 3 bases, with 18 bases lying between them. The CDR3 extends over 16 amino acids. DNA for the CDR3: TGTGCCATCAGTGAAGGGTCGGACATTTCGGTCTACGAGCAGTACTTC. Protein sequence: CAISEGSDISVYEQYF.

Regarding this clonotype: Since a much larger clone is just one base distant, this may be a read error. V usage is TRBV7-2 and J usage is TRBJ1-1, with D hard to call. CDR3 length: 14 residues. Germline CDR1 is SGHTA and CDR2 is FQGNSA. Between the trimmed V and J ends, which lost 5 bases and 6 bases, there was a span of 16 bases. The CDR3 coding sequence is TGTGCCAGCAGCCTACCGGGGAGGATACCTGAAGCTTTCTTT. This sequence encodes CASSLPGRIPEAFF.